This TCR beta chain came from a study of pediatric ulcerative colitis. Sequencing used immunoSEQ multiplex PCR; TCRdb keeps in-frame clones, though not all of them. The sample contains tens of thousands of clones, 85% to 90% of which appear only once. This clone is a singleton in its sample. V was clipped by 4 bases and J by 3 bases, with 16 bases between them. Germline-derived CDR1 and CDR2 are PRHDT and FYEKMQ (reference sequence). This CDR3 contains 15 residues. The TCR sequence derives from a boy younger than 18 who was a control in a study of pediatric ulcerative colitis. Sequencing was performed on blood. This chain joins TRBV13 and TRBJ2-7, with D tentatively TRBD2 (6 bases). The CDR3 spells CASSSTLRGYYEQYF. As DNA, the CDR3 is TGTGCCAGCAGCTCTACCCTGCGGGGATACTACGAGCAGTACTTC.